The source of this T cell receptor (beta chain) is a study of T cells in Graves' hyperthyroidism and ophthalmopathy. Study in general: Peripheral blood sampling occurred at initial diagnosis, before any treatment.

CDR1 SNHLY and CDR2 FYNNEI come from the germline V gene. The CDR3 loop spans 13 amino acids. Study-wide results and caveats: Ophthalmopathy prediction by the model preceded onset by a median about 6.3 months. Blood samples included most of the expanded thyroid clonotypes exceeding 0.001. A 13 V-J model separated ophthalmopathy from stable hyperthyroidism.

RNA transcripts served as the template for amplifying TCR beta CDR3 regions. The HTBI primer set served for first-round RT-PCR of the TCR CDR3. TCRdb used MiXCR to reprocess the multiplex PCR reads, holding one entry per CDR3 protein. The sample yields a few hundred thousand distinct CDR3 sequences, roughly 23% seen once. This clonotype was recorded many times. Its antigen is undetermined. One end of the junction fails to match germline, which may point to a read error. The chain carries TRBV2 and TRBJ1-6; D uncertain. Sequencing used blood. The TCR sequence derives from a woman between 45 and 60 years old with Graves' hyperthyroidism. In DNA, the CDR3 is TGTGTCAGCATGGGAGGGATCGGTTCACCCCTCCACTTT. Translated, it gives CVSMGGIGSPLHF.